The present entry profiles one TCR beta chain with its context. Its antigen remains unidentified. No much larger clonotype is one base removed from it; base qualities were not supplied. The record originates from a study of T cell responses to AZD1222 COVID-19 vaccine (dated by TCRdb to 2020 to 2023). Background on the whole study: A total of 230 to 250 trial participants underwent TCR sequencing, of whom nearly 210 received two doses of AZD1222 and roughly 25 received two doses of the MenACWY control vaccine. Trial participants were enrolled into age subgroups of 18-55, 56-69 and 70-plus years, which contained approximately 150, 28 and 58 TCR-sequenced participants, respectively. General findings and caveats noted by the study authors: CD4 TCRs associated with the vaccine covered the entire spike protein, and the dominant responses were in regions 160-218 and 743-854. Because no day 14 peak-response samples were available, the repertoires could be characterized only after the peak T cell response. Participants were mostly white British and included more females than males, and it was suggested by the authors that clonal diversity may have been underestimated. The 56-69-year group was small, and its depth increase did not reach significance, likely because of low power. Reportedly, almost half of the unique spike-specific TCRs recognized epitopes lying outside the regions that are mutated in the B.1.351 and B.1.1.7 variants. A significant rise in spike-specific TCR breadth and depth was observed after two AZD1222 doses relative to day 0 and relative to MenACWY recipients. Conclusions about previously exposed vaccinees were limited because only a handful of AZD1222 recipients were SARS-CoV-2 seropositive at baseline.

What the time point label conveys for this sample: baseline before first vaccination. According to the study, the label for this sample's treatment or condition signals: meningococcal conjugate vaccine given as trial control. Samples from vaccinated people were obtained from the UK trials COV001 and COV002, which included a single-blind randomized controlled phase 2/3 trial of AZD1222 (ChAdOx1 nCoV-19) in healthy adults. For TCRbeta chain sequencing, PBMC samples were collected from trial participants at day 0 and at day 28 after the second dose. The CDR3 regions of human TCRbeta chains were analyzed by immunosequencing. Per the original workflow: Repertoire TCRs were matched against a reference library of SARS-CoV-2-specific TCRs generated with the MIRA antigen-specificity platform. Breadth meant the fraction of unique TCRs that were SARS-CoV-2-associated, whereas depth meant the fraction of total T cells that were SARS-CoV-2-associated. Each spike-specific TCR was assigned to its reactive spike region and to a CD4 or CD8 class using the MIRA data. Log10-transformed breadth and depth values were compared by one-way ANOVA with Sidak's multiple comparisons tests. Not all clones reach the TCRdb copy of this immuneACCESS table, which keeps in-frame sequences only. Checked studies attribute under half of the gap to unresolved V genes and leave the rest unexplained. The V and J calls and clone size are taken from that table; D and trimming were inferred from the DNA. Present in this sample are approximately 130,000 clones, approximately 90% of which were seen just once. More than 9.5% of the sample is held by the ten biggest clonotypes.

This receptor was taken from an adult in good health. The sequencing here drew on peripheral blood, taken on day 0 of MenACWY control vaccination.

CDR3 protein: CASSLGGTQHEQYF. The nucleotides are TGTGCCAGCAGCTTAGGGGGGACTCAGCACGAGCAGTACTTC. In this chain, TRBV7-9 is recombined with TRBJ2-7; the D segment could be TRBD2, given 6 matching bases. V and J are truncated by 1 base and 5 bases respectively, leaving an intervening sequence of 12 bases. CDR1 and CDR2, looked up from the germline V gene (reference sequence), are SEHNR and FQNEAQ. CDR3 length: 14 amino acids, cysteine to phenylalanine. Kept here is only the CDR3 DNA, which spans 42 bases and is read in frame from base 1.